This T cell receptor beta chain was captured in a study of blood T cell repertoires in COVID-19. Study-wide background: Italy, Spain and the United States were the sources of the convalescent and acute COVID-19 samples.

Original processing methods: Estimates of nucleated cell counts were drawn from the amplification of reference gene primers. Measured with immunoSEQ multiplex PCR; TCRdb has only the in-frame clones, and not every one. V and J calls and clone size are as listed in that table; D and trimming were resolved from the DNA. The table includes fewer than 120,000 clones, over 60% detected once. The clonotype was recovered from a woman over 75 with active or convalescent COVID-19. Sequencing used peripheral blood.

The CDR3, as DNA: TGTGCCAGCAGCACGACAGGGACTGGCGAAAAACTGTTTTTT. Its protein product is CASSTTGTGEKLFF. The chain recombines TRBV28 with TRBJ1-4; TRBD1 aligns across 7 bases. V lost 6 bases to trimming and J lost 8 bases; unmatched junction nucleotides: 9. The CDR3 has 14 amino acids. Per germline, CDR1 MDHEN and CDR2 SYDVKM.